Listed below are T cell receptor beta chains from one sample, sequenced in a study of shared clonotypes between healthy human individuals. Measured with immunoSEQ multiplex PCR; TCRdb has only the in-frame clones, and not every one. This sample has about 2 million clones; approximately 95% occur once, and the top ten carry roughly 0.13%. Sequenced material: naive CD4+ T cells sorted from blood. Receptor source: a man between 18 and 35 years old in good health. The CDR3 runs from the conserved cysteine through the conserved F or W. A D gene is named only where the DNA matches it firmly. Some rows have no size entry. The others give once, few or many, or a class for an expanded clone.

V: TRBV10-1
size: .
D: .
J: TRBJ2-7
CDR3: CASSPVLPPYEQYF
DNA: TGCGCCAGCAGCCCAGTCTTGCCTCCCTACGAGCAGTACTTC

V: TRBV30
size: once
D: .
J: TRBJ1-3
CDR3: CAWSVPGTAGNTIYF
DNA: TGTGCCTGGAGTGTACCCGGGACCGCAGGAAACACCATATATTTT

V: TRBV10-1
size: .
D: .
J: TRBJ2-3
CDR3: CASAGTSTDTQYF
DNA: TGCGCCAGCGCCGGGACTAGCACAGATACGCAGTATTTT

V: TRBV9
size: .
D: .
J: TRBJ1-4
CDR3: CASSVQGRGEKLFF
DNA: TGTGCCAGCAGCGTACAAGGGAGAGGGGAAAAACTGTTTTTT

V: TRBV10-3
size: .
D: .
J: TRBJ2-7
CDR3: CAISLSGLGFEQYF
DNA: TGTGCCATCAGCCTCTCAGGGCTCGGCTTCGAGCAGTACTTC

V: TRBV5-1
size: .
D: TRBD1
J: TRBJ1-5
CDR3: CASSSGTGNQPQHF
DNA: TGCGCCAGCAGCTCTGGGACAGGGAATCAGCCCCAGCATTTT

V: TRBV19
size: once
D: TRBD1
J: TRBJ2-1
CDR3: CASIMVGQGYNEQFF
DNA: TGTGCCAGTATCATGGTGGGACAGGGGTACAATGAGCAGTTCTTC

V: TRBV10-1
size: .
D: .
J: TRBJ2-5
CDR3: CASSAGLEETQYF
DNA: TGCGCCAGCAGTGCGGGACTCGAGGAGACCCAGTACTTC

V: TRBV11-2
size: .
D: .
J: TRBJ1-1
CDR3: CASSLERSNTEAFF
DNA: TGTGCCAGCAGCTTAGAGCGCTCGAACACTGAAGCTTTCTTT

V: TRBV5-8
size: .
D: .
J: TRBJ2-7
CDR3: CASTETTAQYF
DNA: TGTGCCAGCACCGAAACCACGGCGCAGTACTTC

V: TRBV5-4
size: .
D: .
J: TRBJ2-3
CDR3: CASSLGISTDTQYF
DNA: TGTGCCAGCAGTTTGGGTATAAGCACAGATACGCAGTATTTT

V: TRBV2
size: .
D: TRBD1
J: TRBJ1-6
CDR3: CASRPDRDSPLHF
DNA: TGTGCCAGCAGGCCCGACAGGGACTCACCCCTCCACTTT

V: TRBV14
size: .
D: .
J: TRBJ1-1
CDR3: CASSQGQVEAFF
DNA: TGTGCCAGCAGCCAAGGACAGGTCGAAGCTTTCTTT

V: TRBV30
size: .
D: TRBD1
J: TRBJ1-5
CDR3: CAWSPRDRASQPQHF
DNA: TGTGCCTGGAGTCCCCGGGACAGGGCATCCCAGCCCCAGCATTTT

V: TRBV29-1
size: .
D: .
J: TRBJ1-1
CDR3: CSVVQVLAEAFF
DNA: TGCAGCGTTGTTCAAGTTCTAGCTGAAGCTTTCTTT

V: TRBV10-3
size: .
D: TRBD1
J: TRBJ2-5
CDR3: CAIRPGQVYQETQYF
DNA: TGTGCCATCCGGCCGGGACAGGTGTACCAAGAGACCCAGTACTTC

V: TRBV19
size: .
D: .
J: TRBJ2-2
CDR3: CASSPTGGVTGELFF
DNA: TGTGCCAGTAGTCCTACCGGGGGAGTCACCGGGGAGCTGTTTTTT

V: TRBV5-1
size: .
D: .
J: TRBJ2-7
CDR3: CASSLESDIPSGEQYF
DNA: TGCGCCAGCAGCTTGGAATCGGACATCCCCAGCGGCGAGCAGTACTTC

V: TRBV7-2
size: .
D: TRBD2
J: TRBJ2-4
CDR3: CASSPGTSGMIAKNIQYF
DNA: TGTGCCAGCAGCCCGGGGACTAGCGGGATGATAGCCAAAAACATTCAGTACTTC

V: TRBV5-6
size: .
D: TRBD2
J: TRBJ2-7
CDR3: CASSLASGGEQYF
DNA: TGTGCCAGCAGCTTGGCCTCGGGGGGAGAGCAGTACTTC